One sample yielded the 29 T cell receptor beta chains listed below, sequenced in a study of blood T cell repertoires in COVID-19. TCRdb keeps only in-frame clones here, not all; method: immunoSEQ multiplex PCR. The data show 340,000 or so clones, 80% to 90% seen once. The sample consisted of PBMCs or T cells enriched from blood (not recorded which). The receptors shown here come from a middle-aged woman with acute COVID-19.

This chain uses TRBV7-9 with TRBJ1-2, with TRBD1 identical over 10 bases. V dropped 7 bases and J dropped 7; count of bases not matched to a gene: 12. The V gene's germline CDR1 is SEHNR and CDR2 FQNEAQ (reference sequence). The CDR3 loop spans 15 amino acids. Written as DNA, the CDR3 is TGTGCCAGCACCTTGGGGACAGGGGCTATCGGTGGCTACACCTTC. Translation: CASTLGTGAIGGYTF.

The chain employs TRBV5-5 and TRBJ1-1; 7 bases align to TRBD1. The CDR3 extends over 13 amino acids. J was trimmed by 7 bases and V by 4 bases; bases with no gene match: 7. CDR1 SGHKS and CDR2 YYEKEE come from the germline V gene (reference sequence). CDR3 nucleotides: TGTGCCAGCAGCATCACAGGGGCCAGTGAAGCTTTCTTT. Its protein product is CASSITGASEAFF. The whole variable domain, filled in from reference TRBV5-5 and TRBJ1-1, reads DAGVTQSPTHLIKTRGQQVTLRCSPISGHKSVSWYQQVLGQGPQFIFQYYEKEERGRGNFPDRFSARQFPNYSSELNVNALLLGDSALYLCASSITGASEAFFGQGTRLTVV.

This clone showed up just a few times. The rearrangement uses TRBV29-1 and TRBJ1-5; tentative D call: TRBD1 (6 bases). V was clipped by 4 bases and J by 6 bases, with 13 bases between them. This CDR3 region has 13 residues. Germline assignment: CDR1 SQVTM and CDR2 ANQGSEA. DNA of the CDR3: TGCAGCGTTGTATCAGGGGTGGGTCAGCCCCAGCATTTT. As protein: CSVVSGVGQPQHF. Full variable domain (missing parts from reference TRBV29-1 and TRBJ1-5): SAVISQKPSRDICQRGTSLTIQCQVDSQVTMMFWYRQQPGQSLTLIATANQGSEATYESGFVIDKFPISRPNLTFSTLTVSNMSPEDSSIYLCSVVSGVGQPQHFGDGTRLSIL.

The gene calls are TRBV5-1 and TRBJ1-1; possibly TRBD1 for D (5 bases). This CDR3 has 15 residues. Germline-derived CDR1 and CDR2 are SGHRS and YFSETQ. V lost 0 bases, J lost 7 bases, and 16 bases lay in between. CDR3 nucleotides: TGCGCCAGCAGCTTGGAGGGTCGACAGCAAAGTGAAGCTTTCTTT. As protein: CASSLEGRQQSEAFF.

The chain recombines TRBV6-5 with TRBJ2-1; 9 nucleotides line up with TRBD1. Per germline, CDR1 MNHEY and CDR2 SVGAGI. The CDR3 spans 14 residues. V was clipped by 8 bases and J by 3 bases; unmatched bases: 5. The CDR3, as DNA: TGTGCCAGCCGGACAGGGGCTAACTACAATGAGCAGTTCTTC. Encoded protein: CASRTGANYNEQFF.

This clone was counted once. The V gene is TRBV6-6, the J gene TRBJ2-7; tentative D call: TRBD1 (5 bases). The CDR3 totals 15 residues. V was shortened by 6 bases and J by 1 base, with 16 bases between the two germline ends. Per germline, CDR1 MNHNY and CDR2 SVGAGI (reference sequence). CDR3 amino acids: CASRPGNFPSYEQYF. DNA of the CDR3: TGTGCCAGCAGACCAGGGAATTTCCCTTCCTACGAGCAGTACTTC.

This clone showed up just a few times. The chain employs TRBV29-1 and TRBJ2-7, with D perhaps TRBD1 (7 bases). Germline CDR1 is SQVTM and CDR2 is ANQGSEA. This CDR3 contains 13 residues. Between the trimmed V and J ends, which lost 6 bases and 6 bases, there was a span of 18 bases. CDR3 amino acids: CSVGRQGGGEQYF. In DNA, the CDR3 is TGCAGCGTCGGACGACAGGGAGGCGGCGAGCAGTACTTC.

This clone was seen a handful of times. The CDR3, as DNA: TGCGCCAGCAGCCAAGAGGCGCACAGTCACGAGCAGTACTTC. This gives the protein CASSQEAHSHEQYF. The J gene is TRBJ2-7, the V gene TRBV4-1; no reliable D call. Trimming took 0 bases from V and 5 from J, leaving 11 bases between them. The CDR3 has 14 amino acids. CDR1 and CDR2 from the germline V gene are MGHRA and YSYEKL.

The V gene is TRBV18, the J gene TRBJ2-7, with 11 bases lining up with TRBD2. CDR1 and CDR2 (germline): KGHSH, LQKENI. Unmatched junction bases numbered 10, after V lost 1 base and J lost 5 bases. The CDR3 contains 17 residues. CDR3 sequence reads: CASSPQSRTSGRNEQYF. CDR3 in DNA: TGTGCCAGCTCACCACAGTCGCGTACTAGCGGGAGAAACGAGCAGTACTTC. Drawing the rest from reference TRBV18 and TRBJ2-7, the complete variable domain is NAGVMQNPRHLVRRRGQEARLRCSPMKGHSHVYWYRQLPEEGLKFMVYLQKENIIDESGMPKERFSAEFPKEGPSILRIQQVVRGDSAAYFCASSPQSRTSGRNEQYFGPGTRLTVT.

The chain joins TRBV6-5 to TRBJ1-1; 7 bases are shared with TRBD1. This CDR3 has 13 residues. The germline V gene encodes CDR1 MNHEY and CDR2 SVGAGI. V was pared by 6 bases and J by 6 bases, with 7 bases of the junction left unmatched. CDR3 sequence reads: CASSRGSEAEAFF. The CDR3 region has the DNA TGTGCCAGCAGCAGGGGGAGTGAGGCTGAAGCTTTCTTT.

The V gene is TRBV5-6, the J gene TRBJ1-2, with D hard to call. V lost 1 base to trimming and J lost 6 bases, with 4 bases between them. The CDR3 loop spans 11 amino acids. The germline CDR1 and CDR2 sequences are SGHDT and YYEEEE. CDR3 amino acids: CASSLLNGYTF. In DNA form, the CDR3 reads TGTGCCAGCAGCTTGTTAAATGGCTACACCTTC.

V usage is TRBV9 and J usage is TRBJ2-7; perhaps TRBD1 as D (6 bases). CDR3 length: 14 amino acids. CDR1 and CDR2 from the germline V gene are SGDLS and YYNGEE. Trimming took 0 bases from V and 4 from J, leaving 11 bases between them. CDR3 in DNA: TGTGCCAGCAGCGTAGGAGGCCAGGGGTACGAGCAGTACTTC. It is translated as CASSVGGQGYEQYF.

The rearrangement links TRBV24-1 to TRBJ1-5; D unresolved. This CDR3 spans 17 amino acids. V lost 1 base, J lost 6 bases, and 18 bases lay in between. The germline gives CDR1 KGHDR, CDR2 SFDVKD. In DNA form, the CDR3 reads TGTGCCACCAGTGATTTAGTGGAGGGCCTTTGCGGTCAGCCCCAGCATTTT. Encoded protein: CATSDLVEGLCGQPQHF.

This chain uses TRBV25-1 with TRBJ2-5; tentative D call: TRBD1 (6 bases). CDR1 is MGHDK, CDR2 SYGVNS, per germline. V lost 6 bases, J lost 2 bases, and 10 bases lay in between. This CDR3 is built from 13 residues. As DNA, the CDR3 is TGTGCCAGCAGGAGGACAGAGCAAGAGACCCAGTACTTC. Translating gives CASRRTEQETQYF. The full variable domain, in which reference TRBV25-1 and TRBJ2-5 provide the parts outside the CDR3, is EADIYQTPRYLVIGTGKKITLECSQTMGHDKMYWYQQDPGMELHLIHYSYGVNSTEKGDLSSESTVSRIRTEHFPLTLESARPSHTSQYLCASRRTEQETQYFGPGTRLLVL.

The chain employs TRBV25-1 and TRBJ1-1, with D uncertain. The ends were cut back, 3 bases at V and 1 base at J, with 9 bases in the middle. This CDR3 comprises 14 residues. Per the germline V gene, CDR1 is MGHDK and CDR2 is SYGVNS. DNA of the CDR3: TGTGCCAGCAGTGATCCCGCCAGGAACACTGAAGCTTTCTTT. Protein: CASSDPARNTEAFF.

This clone was picked up one time. The rearrangement uses TRBV4-1 and TRBJ2-7, with D possibly matching TRBD2 (5 bases). Trimming took off 5 bases at V and 4 bases at J, with 12 bases between the two ends. Germline V gives CDR1 MGHRA, CDR2 YSYEKL. The CDR3 runs 13 residues. The CDR3, as DNA: TGCGCCAGCAGCTATCAGAGCGGATACGAGCAGTACTTC. Translating gives CASSYQSGYEQYF.

V gene TRBV7-2 combines with J gene TRBJ2-7, with TRBD2 identical over 10 bases. The CDR3 spans 19 residues. CDR1 is SGHTA, CDR2 FQGNSA, per germline. V trimming: 4 bases; J trimming: 3 bases; junction bases outside the gene matches: 18. CDR3 nucleotide sequence: TGTGCCAGCAGCTCCCCTCGAAGTGCACTAGCGGGAAACTACTACGAGCAGTACTTC. Its protein product is CASSSPRSALAGNYYEQYF.

This chain joins TRBV6-5 and TRBJ2-7, with 9 nucleotides matching TRBD1. J was trimmed by 5 bases and V by 0 bases; bases with no gene match: 5. This CDR3 region has 15 residues. CDR1 is MNHEY, CDR2 SVGAGI, per germline. This CDR3 reads CASSYSGTGINEQYF. The CDR3 nucleotides read TGTGCCAGCAGTTACTCGGGGACAGGGATCAACGAGCAGTACTTC.

The J gene is TRBJ1-5, the V gene TRBV11-2; a possible D gene is TRBD1 (5 bases). The ends were cut back, 5 bases at V and 4 bases at J, with 15 bases in the middle. Germline V lookup: CDR1 SGHAT, CDR2 FQNNGV. The CDR3 runs 15 residues. CDR3 sequence: CASSLGGNRNQPQHF. The DNA of the CDR3 is TGTGCCAGCAGCCTCGGGGGGAATCGAAATCAGCCCCAGCATTTT.

This clone was seen a single time. The rearrangement joins TRBV9 to TRBJ2-1; 7 nucleotides agree with TRBD2. CDR1 is SGDLS, CDR2 YYNGEE, per germline. The CDR3 runs 18 residues. J gave up 4 bases and V 4 bases, and 17 bases lay outside the gene matches. This CDR3 is CASSSMILGSGSYNEQFF. The CDR3 region has the DNA TGTGCCAGCAGCTCCATGATTTTAGGTAGCGGGTCTTACAATGAGCAGTTCTTC.

The CDR3 sequence is CASSWQGGYEQYF. As DNA, the CDR3 is TGTGCCAGCAGTTGGCAGGGGGGCTACGAGCAGTACTTC. The J gene is TRBJ2-7, the V gene TRBV28; TRBD1 might be the D (7 bases). V was trimmed by 4 bases and J by 3 bases, leaving 10 bases between them. CDR1 is MDHEN, CDR2 SYDVKM, per germline. The CDR3 is made up of 13 amino acids.

This chain uses TRBV7-2 with TRBJ2-3, with D possibly TRBD2 on 6 matching bases. The CDR3 length is 16 residues. V dropped 0 bases and J dropped 3 bases, with 13 bases sitting between them. Germline CDR1 SGHTA, CDR2 FQGNSA. CDR3: CASSLASGVGTDTQYF. DNA of the CDR3: TGTGCCAGCAGCTTAGCGTCGGGAGTCGGGACAGATACGCAGTATTTT. The whole variable domain, filled in from reference TRBV7-2 and TRBJ2-3, reads GAGVSQSPSNKVTEKGKDVELRCDPISGHTALYWYRQSLGQGLEFLIYFQGNSAPDKSGLPSDRFSAERTGGSVSTLTIQRTQQEDSAVYLCASSLASGVGTDTQYFGPGTRLTVL.

This chain links TRBV4-2 with TRBJ2-1; D perhaps matches TRBD1 (6 bases). Trimming left V 3 bases short and J 7 bases short, with 10 bases between. This CDR3 spans 13 amino acids. Per the germline V gene, CDR1 is LGHNA and CDR2 is YNFKEQ. CDR3 DNA: TGTGCCAGCAGCCAGGACGACAGGAATGAGCAGTTCTTC. This codes for CASSQDDRNEQFF.

The chain combines TRBV19 with TRBJ2-7; TRBD2 matches at 8 bases. Germline V gene data show CDR1 as LNHDA and CDR2 as SQIVND (reference sequence). V shed 6 bases and J 3 bases; nucleotides not matched to a gene: 13. The CDR3 runs 16 residues. The CDR3 DNA is TGTGCCAGTAGACCCAGAACCGGGACTAGAAGCTACGAGCAGTACTTC. It translates to CASRPRTGTRSYEQYF.

This chain connects TRBV9 to TRBJ1-1, with D perhaps matching TRBD1 (6 bases). The CDR3 sequence is 15 residues long. The V gene lost 0 bases and the J gene lost 1 base, with 10 bases spanning the gap. Germline loops: CDR1 SGDLS, CDR2 YYNGEE. The CDR3 loop reads CASSVDGQPNTEAFF. DNA of the CDR3: TGTGCCAGCAGCGTAGACGGACAGCCGAACACTGAAGCTTTCTTT.

The V call is TRBV14, the J call TRBJ1-4; 7 bases are a match to TRBD1. This CDR3 is 14 amino acids long. J lost 4 bases, V lost 4 bases, and 3 bases had no gene match. CDR1 is SGHDN and CDR2 is FVKESK in the germline V gene. The CDR3 coding sequence is TGTGCCAGCAGCCGACAGGGAGTTAATGAAAAACTGTTTTTT. Its translation is CASSRQGVNEKLFF. Full variable domain (rest looked up from reference TRBV14 and TRBJ1-4): EAGVTQFPSHSVIEKGQTVTLRCDPISGHDNLYWYRRVMGKEIKFLLHFVKESKQDESGMPNNRFLAERTGGTYSTLKVQPAELEDSGVYFCASSRQGVNEKLFFGSGTQLSVL.

The gene calls are TRBV5-4 and TRBJ1-2, with TRBD1 matching over 8 bases. Germline values: CDR1 SGHNT, CDR2 YYREEE (reference sequence). The CDR3 is 16 amino acids. The trim removed 0 bases at V and 8 bases at J, leaving 12 bases unmatched. CDR3 sequence reads: CASSLAGDRSSGGYTF. Written as DNA, the CDR3 is TGTGCCAGCAGCTTGGCCGGGGACAGGTCCTCCGGGGGCTACACCTTC. Combining the CDR3 with reference TRBV5-4 and TRBJ1-2 gives the whole variable domain ETGVTQSPTHLIKTRGQQVTLRCSSQSGHNTVSWYQQALGQGPQFIFQYYREEENGRGNFPPRFSGLQFPNYSSELNVNALELDDSALYLCASSLAGDRSSGGYTFGSGTRLTVV.

The chain carries TRBV6-5 and TRBJ2-1, with 8 bases matching TRBD1. V lost 0 bases to trimming and J lost 9 bases; unmatched junction nucleotides: 10. The CDR3 covers 16 residues. CDR1 and CDR2 (germline): MNHEY, SVGAGI. DNA for the CDR3: TGTGCCAGCAGTTACTCTGGCAGGGGGCTTGTAGGTGAGCAGTTCTTC. The encoded protein is CASSYSGRGLVGEQFF.

This chain uses TRBV21-1 with TRBJ1-4; TRBD1, the D gene given by the table, was not confirmed from the DNA. TRBV21-1 corresponds to a pseudogene. This CDR3 has 14 amino acids. CDR3 residues: CASSRRQENEKLFF. CDR3 DNA sequence: TGTGCCAGCAGCAGGAGACAGGAAAATGAAAAACTGTTTTTT.